This T cell receptor (beta chain) was sequenced during a study of blood T cell repertoires in COVID-19. Across the whole study: Samples taken during acute and convalescent COVID-19 were collected in the United States, Italy and Spain. Nucleic acid was either cDNA or gDNA, and it came from T cells, B-cell-depleted T cells, or PBMCs.

V shed 0 bases and J 2 bases; nucleotides not matched to a gene: 3. The CDR3 runs 15 residues. Germline V gene sequence: CDR1 LNHDA, CDR2 SQIVND (reference sequence). Only a few counts were recorded for this clone. Distinct nucleotide sequences in the sample also encode this CDR3. A Seattle source enrolled patients during active infection and followed them longitudinally. Source study methods: Nucleated cell counts were estimated from reference gene primer amplification. The table came from immunoSEQ multiplex PCR; TCRdb's copy has only in-frame clones and leaves some out. The V and J calls and clone size come from that table; D and trimming were worked out from the DNA. The sample has some 160,000 clones, roughly 86% seen once.

This clonotype originated in a woman older than 75 with COVID-19, enrolled during active disease. The gene calls are TRBV19 and TRBJ2-7; TRBD1 aligns across 8 bases. The specimen was peripheral blood. CDR3 in DNA: TGTGCCAGTAGTATAGATACGACAGGGGCCTACGAGCAGTACTTC. It codes for CASSIDTTGAYEQYF.